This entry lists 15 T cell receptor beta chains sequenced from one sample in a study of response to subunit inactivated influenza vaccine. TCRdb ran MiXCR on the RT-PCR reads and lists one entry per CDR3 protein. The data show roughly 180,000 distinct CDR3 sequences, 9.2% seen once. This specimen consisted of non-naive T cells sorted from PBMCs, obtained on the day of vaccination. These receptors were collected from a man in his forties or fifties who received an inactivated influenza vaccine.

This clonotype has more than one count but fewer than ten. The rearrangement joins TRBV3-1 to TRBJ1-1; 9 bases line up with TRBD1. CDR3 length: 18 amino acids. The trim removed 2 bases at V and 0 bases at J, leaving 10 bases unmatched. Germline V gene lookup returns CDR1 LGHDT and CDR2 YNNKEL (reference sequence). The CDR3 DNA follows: TGTGCCAGCAGCCAATTGACCGGGACAGGGTCGATGAACACTGAAGCTTTCTTT. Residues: CASSQLTGTGSMNTEAFF. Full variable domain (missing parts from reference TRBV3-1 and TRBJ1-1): DTAVSQTPKYLVTQMGNDKSIKCEQNLGHDTMYWYKQDSKKFLKIMFSYNNKELIINETVPNRFSPKSPDKAHLNLHINSLELGDSAVYFCASSQLTGTGSMNTEAFFGQGTRLTVV.

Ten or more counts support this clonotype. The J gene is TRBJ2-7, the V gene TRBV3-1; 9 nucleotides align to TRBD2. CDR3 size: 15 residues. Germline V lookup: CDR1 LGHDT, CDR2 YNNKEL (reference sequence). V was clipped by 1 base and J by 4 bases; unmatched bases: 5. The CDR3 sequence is CASSQGSSGRYEQYF. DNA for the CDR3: TGTGCCAGCAGCCAAGGATCCAGCGGGAGGTACGAGCAGTACTTC.

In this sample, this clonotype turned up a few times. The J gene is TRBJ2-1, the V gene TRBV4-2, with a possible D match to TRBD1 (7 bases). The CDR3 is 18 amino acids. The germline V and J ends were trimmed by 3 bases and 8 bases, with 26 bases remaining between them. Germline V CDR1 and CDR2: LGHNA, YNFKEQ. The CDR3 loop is CASSHQRNNRGRGDEQFF. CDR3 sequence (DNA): TGTGCCAGCAGCCACCAGAGAAACAACAGGGGAAGGGGGGATGAGCAGTTCTTC.

The CDR3 DNA sequence: TGTGCCAGCAGTTTAGGCCCGGTGGAGACCCAGTACTTC. Its protein is CASSLGPVETQYF. The rearrangement uses TRBV27 and TRBJ2-5, with unresolved D. This CDR3 is 13 amino acids long. Trimming removed 2 bases at V and 5 bases at J, with 9 bases between. Germline CDR1 reads MNHEY; CDR2 reads SMNVEV (reference sequence).

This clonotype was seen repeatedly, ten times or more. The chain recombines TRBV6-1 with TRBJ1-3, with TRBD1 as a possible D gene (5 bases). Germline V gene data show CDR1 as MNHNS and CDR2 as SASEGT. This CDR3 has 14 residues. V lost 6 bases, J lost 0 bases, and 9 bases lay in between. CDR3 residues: CASRQESSGNTIYF. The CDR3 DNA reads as TGTGCCAGCAGACAGGAAAGCTCTGGAAACACCATATATTTT.

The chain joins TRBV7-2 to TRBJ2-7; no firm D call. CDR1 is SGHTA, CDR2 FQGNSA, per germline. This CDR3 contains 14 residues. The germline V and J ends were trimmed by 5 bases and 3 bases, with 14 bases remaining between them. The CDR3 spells CASSQAFGFYEQYF. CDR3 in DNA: TGTGCCAGCAGCCAGGCCTTTGGTTTCTACGAGCAGTACTTC.

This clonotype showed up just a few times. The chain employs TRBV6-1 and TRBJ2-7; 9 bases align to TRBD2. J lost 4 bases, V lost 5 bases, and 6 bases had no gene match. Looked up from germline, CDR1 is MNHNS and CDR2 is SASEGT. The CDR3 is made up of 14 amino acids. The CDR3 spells CASSRSGGKYEQYF. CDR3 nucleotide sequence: TGTGCCAGCAGTAGGAGCGGGGGGAAGTACGAGCAGTACTTC.

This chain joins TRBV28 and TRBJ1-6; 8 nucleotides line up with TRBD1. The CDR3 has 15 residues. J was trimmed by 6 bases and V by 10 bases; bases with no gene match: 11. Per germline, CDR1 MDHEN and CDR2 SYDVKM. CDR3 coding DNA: TGTGCCACCTTTAAACCGGGACAGGTTAATTCACCCCTCCACTTT. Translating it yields CATFKPGQVNSPLHF.

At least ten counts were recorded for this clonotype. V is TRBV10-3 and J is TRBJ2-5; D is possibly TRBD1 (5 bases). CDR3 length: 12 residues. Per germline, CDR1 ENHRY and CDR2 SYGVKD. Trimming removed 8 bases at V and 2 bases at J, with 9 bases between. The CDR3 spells CAIGKGQETQYF. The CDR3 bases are TGTGCCATCGGAAAGGGGCAAGAGACCCAGTACTTC.

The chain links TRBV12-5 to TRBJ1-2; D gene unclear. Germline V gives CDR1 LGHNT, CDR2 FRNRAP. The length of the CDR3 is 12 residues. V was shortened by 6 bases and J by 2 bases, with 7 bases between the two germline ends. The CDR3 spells CASGGSNYGYTF. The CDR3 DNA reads TGTGCTAGTGGGGGCTCGAACTATGGCTACACCTTC.

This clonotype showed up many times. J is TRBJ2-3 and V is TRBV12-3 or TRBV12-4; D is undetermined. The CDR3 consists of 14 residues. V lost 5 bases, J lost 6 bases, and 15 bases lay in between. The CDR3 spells CASSPVAGADTQYF. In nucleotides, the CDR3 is TGTGCCAGCAGTCCGGTGGCAGGAGCCGATACGCAGTATTTT.

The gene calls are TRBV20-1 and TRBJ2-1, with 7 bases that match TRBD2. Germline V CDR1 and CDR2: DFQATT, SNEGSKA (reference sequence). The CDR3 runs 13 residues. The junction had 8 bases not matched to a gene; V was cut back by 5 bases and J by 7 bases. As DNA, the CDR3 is TGCAGTGCTGGAAGAGCGGGATTGAATGAGCAGTTCTTC. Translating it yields CSAGRAGLNEQFF.

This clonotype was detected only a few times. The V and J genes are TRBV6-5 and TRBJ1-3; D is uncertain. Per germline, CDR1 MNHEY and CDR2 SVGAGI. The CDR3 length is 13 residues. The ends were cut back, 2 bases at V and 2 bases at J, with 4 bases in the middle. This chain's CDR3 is CASSYDPGNTIYF. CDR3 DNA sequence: TGTGCCAGCAGTTACGATCCTGGAAACACCATATATTTT.

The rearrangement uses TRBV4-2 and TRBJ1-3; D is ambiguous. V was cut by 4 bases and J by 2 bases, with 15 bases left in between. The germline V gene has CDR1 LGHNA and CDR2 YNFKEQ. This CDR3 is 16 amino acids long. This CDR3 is CASSLGPHTTGNTIYF. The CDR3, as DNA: TGTGCCAGCAGCCTAGGCCCCCATACAACTGGAAACACCATATATTTT.

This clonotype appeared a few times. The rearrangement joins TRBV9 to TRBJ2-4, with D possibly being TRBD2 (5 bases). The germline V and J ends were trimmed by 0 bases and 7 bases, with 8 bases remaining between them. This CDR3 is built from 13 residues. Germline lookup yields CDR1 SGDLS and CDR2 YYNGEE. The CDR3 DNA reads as TGTGCCAGCAGCGTAGACGGCGGGAACATTCAGTACTTC. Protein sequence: CASSVDGGNIQYF.